The 10 T cell receptor beta chains given below trace back to one sample, sequenced in a study of blood T cell repertoires in COVID-19 (dated by TCRdb to 2018 to 2021). To prepare the library, the immunoSEQ multiplex PCR assay was applied. TCRdb took this table from immuneACCESS and kept in-frame rearrangements with V and J called. Such tables lack part of the clones; where checked against another copy, unresolved V genes explain under half of the gap, and the rest is unexplained. The sample includes fewer than 40,000 clones, with around 80% observed a single time. The ten largest account for less than 40% of the sample. The sample taken for sequencing was peripheral blood. These receptors came from a man in his sixties with acute or convalescent COVID-19.

This chain connects TRBV6-2 or TRBV6-3 to TRBJ2-7; unclear D gene. This CDR3 has 13 residues. The ends were cut back, 5 bases at V and 7 bases at J, with 15 bases in the middle. Germline V gene data show CDR1 as MNHEY and CDR2 as SVGEGT. CDR3 loop: CASSPPSVKEQYF. CDR3 DNA sequence: TGTGCCAGCAGTCCCCCGAGTGTGAAGGAGCAGTACTTC.

This clone was seen only a few times. The chain combines TRBV24-1 with TRBJ2-5; D is undetermined. Germline V gene lookup returns CDR1 KGHDR and CDR2 SFDVKD. Between the trimmed V and J ends, which lost 5 bases and 2 bases, there was a span of 5 bases. There are 12 residues in the CDR3. CDR3 coding DNA: TGTGCCACCAGTGCAGAACAAGAGACCCAGTACTTC. Translation gives CATSAEQETQYF.

The chain recombines TRBV29-1 with TRBJ1-5; the D gene is possibly TRBD1 (5 bases). Germline CDR1 SQVTM, CDR2 ANQGSEA. The CDR3 is 13 amino acids. The V end lost 4 bases, the J end lost 4 bases, and 11 bases lay between the germline ends. CDR3 in amino acids: CSVGLPGNQPQHF. The DNA of the CDR3 is TGCAGCGTTGGCTTACCAGGGAATCAGCCCCAGCATTTT.

CDR3: CASSIVEQPGNTIYF. DNA of the CDR3: TGTGCCAGTAGTATCGTGGAGCAACCTGGAAACACCATATATTTT. The chain couples TRBV19 to TRBJ1-3; D gene uncertain. The V end lost 3 bases, the J end lost 2 bases, and 11 bases lay between the germline ends. The CDR3 sequence is 15 residues long. Germline V CDR1 and CDR2: LNHDA, SQIVND (reference sequence).

This rearrangement joins TRBV9 to TRBJ2-2; 10 bases are shared with TRBD1. The V gene end was trimmed by 3 bases and the J gene end by 5 bases; junction bases not matched to a gene: 19. The CDR3 spans 20 residues. Germline loops: CDR1 SGDLS, CDR2 YYNGEE. The CDR3 loop reads CASSAGTGDPSSSGTGELFF. The CDR3 nucleotides are TGTGCCAGCAGCGCCGGGACAGGGGATCCTTCGTCTAGCGGGACCGGGGAGCTGTTTTTT.

The CDR3 coding sequence is TGTGCCAGCAGTTTCAGTAACACTGAAGCTTTCTTT. Translating it yields CASSFSNTEAFF. This chain joins TRBV28 and TRBJ1-1, with D unclear. This CDR3 region has 12 residues. Germline CDR1 reads MDHEN; CDR2 reads SYDVKM. The V and J ends lost 3 bases and 2 bases respectively, with 4 bases between them.

CDR3 residues: CASSPAGTGTYEQYF. CDR3 DNA sequence: TGCGCCAGCAGCCCTGCAGGGACTGGGACCTACGAGCAGTACTTC. The chain joins TRBV4-1 to TRBJ2-7, with a tentative D call TRBD2 (6 bases). Germline values: CDR1 MGHRA, CDR2 YSYEKL. Trimming removed 4 bases at V and 2 bases at J, with 15 bases between. This CDR3 comprises 15 residues.

The rearrangement uses TRBV10-3 and TRBJ1-2; D might be TRBD1 (5 bases). V was clipped by 6 bases and J by 1 base, with 12 bases between them. CDR3 length equals 14 residues. Germline V gives CDR1 ENHRY, CDR2 SYGVKD. The CDR3 coding sequence is TGTGCCATCAGAGAAGGGGCCGGTAACTATGGCTACACCTTC. It specifies CAIREGAGNYGYTF.

This clone was detected only a few times. The chain couples TRBV6-5 to TRBJ2-7; 7 nucleotides line up with TRBD2. Trimming at V came to 6 bases and at J to 0 bases, leaving 8 bases not matched to a gene. CDR3 length: 15 residues. Per germline, CDR1 MNHEY and CDR2 SVGAGI. CDR3 nucleotides: TGTGCCAGCAGCCCCCCAGCGGGAAGCTCCTACGAGCAGTACTTC. Its translation: CASSPPAGSSYEQYF.

The chain couples TRBV6-5 to TRBJ1-3; tentative D call: TRBD1 (6 bases). Trimming took 0 bases from V and 4 from J, leaving 13 bases between them. This CDR3 is built from 16 residues. Germline-derived CDR1 and CDR2 are MNHEY and SVGAGI. The CDR3 loop is CASSYSTGQIGNTIYF. As DNA, the CDR3 is TGTGCCAGCAGTTACTCGACTGGACAGATAGGAAACACCATATATTTT.